Each of the 18 T cell receptor beta chains below was sequenced from the same sample in a study of T cell responses to AZD1222 COVID-19 vaccine. Sequencing was performed with immunoSEQ multiplex PCR; in TCRdb, only in-frame clones are kept and a portion is missing. The table includes roughly 200,000 clones, approximately 94% detected once. The sequences come from peripheral blood, collected 28 days after the second dose of the MenACWY control vaccine. All receptors come from an adult who received the MenACWY meningococcal vaccine as a control.

In its sample, this clone was seen once. V is TRBV6-5 and J is TRBJ2-7, with 9 bases fitting TRBD1. Germline-derived CDR1 and CDR2 are MNHEY and SVGAGI. After removal of 2 bases from V and 4 bases from J, the junction contained 3 bases not matched to a gene. The CDR3 totals 14 residues. This CDR3 reads CASSYGTGTYEQYF. The CDR3 coding sequence is TGTGCCAGCAGTTACGGGACAGGGACGTACGAGCAGTACTTC.

The V gene is TRBV15, the J gene TRBJ2-7; D may match TRBD1 or TRBD2 (5 bases each). CDR1 LNHNV and CDR2 YYDKDF come from the germline V gene (reference sequence). CDR3 size: 12 residues. Trimming left V 9 bases short and J 1 base short, with 10 bases between. CDR3 nucleotides: TGTGCCACTAGGGACGGTTCCTACGAGCAGTACTTC. This translates into CATRDGSYEQYF.

This clone was recorded once. V and J are TRBV27 and TRBJ2-5; TRBD2 aligns across 13 bases. V dropped 3 bases and J dropped 10; count of bases not matched to a gene: 8. The CDR3 is 15 residues long. Germline CDR1 and CDR2: MNHEY and SMNVEV (reference sequence). Here the CDR3 reads CASSFGTSGTTSQYF. In DNA, the CDR3 is TGTGCCAGCAGTTTCGGGACTAGCGGGACGACTAGCCAGTACTTC.

This clone was seen once. This chain joins TRBV14 and TRBJ2-5; tentatively, D is TRBD1 (5 bases). Germline V gene sequence: CDR1 SGHDN, CDR2 FVKESK. This CDR3 is built from 15 residues. Trimming stripped 2 bases from V and 4 bases from J, with 14 bases between. The CDR3 spells CASSQNLGAIETQYF. DNA of the CDR3: TGTGCCAGCAGCCAAAATCTTGGGGCTATAGAGACCCAGTACTTC. The variable domain in full, completed from reference TRBV14 and TRBJ2-5, reads EAGVTQFPSHSVIEKGQTVTLRCDPISGHDNLYWYRRVMGKEIKFLLHFVKESKQDESGMPNNRFLAERTGGTYSTLKVQPAELEDSGVYFCASSQNLGAIETQYFGPGTRLLVL.

The chain has TRBV2 and TRBJ2-7; D tentatively reads TRBD1 or TRBD2 (7 bases each). CDR1 is SNHLY and CDR2 is FYNNEI in the germline V gene. V lost 0 bases and J 6 bases, leaving 12 bases between the germline ends. This CDR3 has 14 residues. CDR3 loop: CASSEARGGSEQYF. The CDR3 coding sequence is TGTGCCAGCAGTGAAGCCAGGGGGGGTAGCGAGCAGTACTTC.

The rearrangement uses TRBV5-6 and TRBJ2-1, with TRBD2 matching over 11 bases. Unmatched junction bases numbered 5, after V lost 0 bases and J lost 3 bases. This CDR3 comprises 17 residues. CDR1 is SGHDT, CDR2 YYEEEE, per germline. CDR3 coding DNA: TGTGCCAGCAGCTTGGAACTAGCGGGAGTACACTACAATGAGCAGTTCTTC. Protein product: CASSLELAGVHYNEQFF.

The chain combines TRBV9 with TRBJ1-1; D remains unclear. The V gene lost 0 bases and the J gene lost 5 bases, with 8 bases spanning the gap. This CDR3 is built from 13 residues. CDR1 and CDR2 from the germline V gene are SGDLS and YYNGEE. The CDR3 sequence is CASSVGAGTEAFF. DNA for the CDR3: TGTGCCAGCAGCGTAGGGGCTGGAACTGAAGCTTTCTTT.

This chain uses TRBV10-2 with TRBJ1-4; 12 nucleotides align to TRBD1. This CDR3 region has 15 residues. Germline values: CDR1 WSHSY, CDR2 SAAADI. The ends lost 2 bases at V and 10 bases at J; junction bases unmatched: 5. The DNA for the CDR3 is TGCGCCAGCAGTGAGGCCGGGACAGGGGGCAGAAAACTGTTTTTT. Its protein is CASSEAGTGGRKLFF.

The chain joins TRBV29-1 to TRBJ1-2, with TRBD1 as a possible D gene (5 bases). Trimming left V 6 bases short and J 2 bases short, with 19 bases between. Germline loops: CDR1 SQVTM, CDR2 ANQGSEA. The CDR3 spans 15 residues. This CDR3 reads CSVDLRGERNYGYTF. CDR3 coding DNA: TGCAGCGTCGACCTCCGGGGGGAGCGAAACTATGGCTACACCTTC. Looking up the rest from reference TRBV29-1 and TRBJ1-2 gives the full variable domain: SAVISQKPSRDICQRGTSLTIQCQVDSQVTMMFWYRQQPGQSLTLIATANQGSEATYESGFVIDKFPISRPNLTFSTLTVSNMSPEDSSIYLCSVDLRGERNYGYTFGSGTRLTVV.

This sequence joins TRBV29-1 and TRBJ1-4; 9 nucleotides align to TRBD1. There are 12 residues in the CDR3. Unmatched junction bases numbered 4, after V lost 7 bases and J lost 7 bases. The germline V gene encodes CDR1 SQVTM and CDR2 ANQGSEA. The CDR3 here is CSADRGSEKLFF. Here the CDR3 DNA reads TGCAGCGCTGACAGGGGGAGTGAAAAACTGTTTTTT.

The CDR3 sequence is CASSFGQTGAQYF. CDR3 DNA: TGTGCCAGCAGTTTCGGACAGACTGGGGCCCAGTACTTC. The V and J genes are TRBV5-4 and TRBJ2-5, with D perhaps matching TRBD1 (6 bases). CDR1 and CDR2 (germline): SGHNT, YYREEE (reference sequence). The ends were cut back, 5 bases at V and 9 bases at J, with 17 bases in the middle. The CDR3 runs 13 residues. The whole variable domain, remainder taken from reference TRBV5-4 and TRBJ2-5, is ETGVTQSPTHLIKTRGQQVTLRCSSQSGHNTVSWYQQALGQGPQFIFQYYREEENGRGNFPPRFSGLQFPNYSSELNVNALELDDSALYLCASSFGQTGAQYFGPGTRLLVL.

The V and J genes are TRBV19 and TRBJ2-7; D is ambiguous. Germline CDR1 and CDR2: LNHDA and SQIVND (reference sequence). The germline V and J ends were trimmed by 4 bases and 0 bases, with 10 bases remaining between them. The CDR3 loop spans 14 amino acids. CDR3 sequence: CASSTVTDSYEQYF. The CDR3 DNA is TGTGCCAGTAGTACCGTGACTGACTCCTACGAGCAGTACTTC.

This clone is a singleton in its sample. The chain recombines TRBV28 with TRBJ2-3, with no clear D. The CDR3 spans 11 residues. The germline CDR1 and CDR2 sequences are MDHEN and SYDVKM. The V and J ends lost 6 bases and 3 bases respectively, with 4 bases between them. The CDR3 loop reads CASRMTDTQYF. CDR3 coding DNA: TGTGCCAGCAGGATGACAGATACGCAGTATTTT.

The chain recombines TRBV24-1 with TRBJ1-5; 9 bases fit TRBD1. Losses at the gene ends were 4 bases for V and 1 base for J; bases not matched to a gene: 7. Per the germline V gene, CDR1 is KGHDR and CDR2 is SFDVKD. This CDR3 has 17 residues. The CDR3 DNA sequence: TGTGCCACCAGTGACTCTGACAGGGGGGGAAGCAATCAGCCCCAGCATTTT. This sequence encodes CATSDSDRGGSNQPQHF.

The rearrangement joins TRBV7-3 to TRBJ2-5; D is tentatively TRBD1 or TRBD2 (6 bases each). V was pared by 5 bases and J by 5 bases, with 21 bases between. The CDR3 covers 16 residues. Germline V gives CDR1 SGHTA, CDR2 FQGTGA. The CDR3 DNA sequence: TGTGCCAGCAGCCTCCTAGGAGGGAGGAGGGGGGAGACCCAGTACTTC. Translated, it gives CASSLLGGRRGETQYF. Using reference TRBV7-3 and TRBJ2-5 for the parts outside the CDR3, the full variable domain is GAGVSQTPSNKVTEKGKYVELRCDPISGHTALYWYRQSLGQGPEFLIYFQGTGAADDSGLPNDRFFAVRPEGSVSTLKIQRTERGDSAVYLCASSLLGGRRGETQYFGPGTRLLVL.

The gene calls are TRBV5-1 and TRBJ1-2; 9 nucleotides agree with TRBD1. The CDR3 has 20 amino acids. From germline, CDR1 is SGHRS and CDR2 YFSETQ. The ends lost 0 bases at V and 2 bases at J; junction bases unmatched: 17. This CDR3 is CASSLGLALSDRGLNYGYTF. CDR3 bases: TGCGCCAGCAGCTTGGGTTTGGCCCTTTCGGACAGGGGACTCAACTATGGCTACACCTTC. Complete variable domain (other parts from reference TRBV5-1 and TRBJ1-2): KAGVTQTPRYLIKTRGQQVTLSCSPISGHRSVSWYQQTPGQGLQFLFEYFSETQRNKGNFPGRFSGRQFSNSRSEMNVSTLELGDSALYLCASSLGLALSDRGLNYGYTFGSGTRLTVV.

The chain links TRBV7-9 to TRBJ2-1, with no clear D. The V end was cut by 4 bases, the J end by 9 bases, with 10 bases between. CDR1 is SEHNR and CDR2 is FQNEAQ in the germline V gene (reference sequence). This CDR3 is 12 amino acids long. DNA for the CDR3: TGTGCCAGCAGCTCGGAAGTATCTGAGCAGTTCTTC. Residues: CASSSEVSEQFF.

The chain combines TRBV4-1 with TRBJ1-5, with no clear D. Germline-derived CDR1 and CDR2 are MGHRA and YSYEKL. CDR3 length equals 15 residues. The V gene lost 0 bases and the J gene lost 7 bases, with 13 bases spanning the gap. CDR3 protein: CASSQEGYGVQPQHF. Written as DNA, the CDR3 is TGCGCCAGCAGCCAAGAGGGGTACGGGGTCCAGCCCCAGCATTTT.